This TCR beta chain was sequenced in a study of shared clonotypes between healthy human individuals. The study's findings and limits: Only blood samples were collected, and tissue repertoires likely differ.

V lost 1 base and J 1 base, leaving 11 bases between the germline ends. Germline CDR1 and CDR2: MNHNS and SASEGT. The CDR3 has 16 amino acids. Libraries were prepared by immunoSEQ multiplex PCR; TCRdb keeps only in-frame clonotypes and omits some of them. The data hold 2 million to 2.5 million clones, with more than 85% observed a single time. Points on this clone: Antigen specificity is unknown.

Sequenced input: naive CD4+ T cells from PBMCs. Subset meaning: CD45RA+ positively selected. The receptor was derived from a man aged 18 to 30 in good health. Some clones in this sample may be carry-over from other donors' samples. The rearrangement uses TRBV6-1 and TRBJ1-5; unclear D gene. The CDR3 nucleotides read TGTGCCAGCAGTGAAGAAGGGTGGATAAGCAATCAGCCCCAGCATTTT. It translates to CASSEEGWISNQPQHF.